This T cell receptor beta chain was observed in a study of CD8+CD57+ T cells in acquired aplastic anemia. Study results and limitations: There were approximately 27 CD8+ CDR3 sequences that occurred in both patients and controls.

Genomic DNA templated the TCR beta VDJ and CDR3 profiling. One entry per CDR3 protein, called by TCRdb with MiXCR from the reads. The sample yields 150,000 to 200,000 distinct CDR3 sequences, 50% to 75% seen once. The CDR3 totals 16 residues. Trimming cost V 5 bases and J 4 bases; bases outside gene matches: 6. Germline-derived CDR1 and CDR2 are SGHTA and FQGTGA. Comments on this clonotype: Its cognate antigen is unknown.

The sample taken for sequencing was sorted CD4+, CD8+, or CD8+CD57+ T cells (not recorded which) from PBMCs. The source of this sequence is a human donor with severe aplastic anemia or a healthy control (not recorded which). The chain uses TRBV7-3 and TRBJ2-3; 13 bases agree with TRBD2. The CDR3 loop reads CASSPTSGGKPDTQYF. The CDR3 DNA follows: TGTGCCAGCAGCCCGACTAGCGGGGGGAAACCAGATACGCAGTATTTT.